Listed below are T cell receptor beta chains from one sample, sequenced in a study of blood T cell repertoires in COVID-19. Clones were sequenced by immunoSEQ multiplex PCR, and TCRdb holds only the in-frame ones, with some missing. The repertoire has 390,000 or so clones, approximately 89% of them found once; the top ten carry under 11%. Source material: peripheral blood. The source of these receptors is a woman aged 25 to 39 with COVID-19, enrolled during active disease. Each CDR3 is given with its conserved first and last residue.

TRBV28	TRBJ2-5	CASSLFRQGLGGGETQYF
TRBV10-1	TRBJ2-2	CASSRVVDTGELFF
TRBV25-1	TRBJ1-3	CASTTGGNTIYF
TRBV4-3	TRBJ1-1	CASSQGRGLMNTEAFF
TRBV7-3	TRBJ2-1	CASSLRTSGLYEQFF
TRBV11-2	TRBJ2-2	CASSLDRDRGLAGELFF
TRBV27	TRBJ1-2	CASSSQYLGTFSYGYTF
TRBV28	TRBJ1-2	CASSPIIIRDRVSYGYTF
TRBV10-1	TRBJ2-7	CASSGGRTGSPYEQYF
TRBV4-1	TRBJ1-4	CASSQVPTGASGKLFF
TRBV7-9	TRBJ2-1	CASSPPGLAYNEQFF
TRBV5-1	TRBJ2-7	CASSLGSSQGASEQYF
TRBV28	TRBJ1-1	CASSHRGNTEAFF
TRBV30	TRBJ1-1	CAWSVKSDTEAFF
TRBV9	TRBJ2-3	CASSVGSGSTDTQYF
TRBV7-3	TRBJ1-1	CASSLTGQGNYKDTEAFF
TRBV29-1	TRBJ2-5	CSVEDRGRSQETQYF
TRBV28	TRBJ2-2	CASSLSLGSAGELFF